The clone carrying this TCR beta chain was counted only a few times. Antigen unknown. This record belongs to a study of cytomegalovirus exposure and HLA in healthy donors. Whole-study findings and limits: It was reportedly the case that the classifier diagnosed cytomegalovirus status with high specificity and sensitivity. In a later analysis, a missense DCLRE1C variant was linked to TCR beta V- and J-gene trimming. Presence/absence analyses assumed roughly uniform sequencing depth across donors.

Researchers ran the PCR with 60 Vbeta and 13 Jbeta primers. Only in-frame clones appear in the TCRdb table, and some are missing; sequencing was by immunoSEQ multiplex PCR. The sample carries 120,000 to 150,000 clones, roughly three quarters recorded once. Healthy bone marrow donors made up the donors. The specimen was PBMCs. This TCR was sampled from a woman aged 30 to 39 in good health and CMV-seronegative.

The chain's CDR3 is CASRSISWGANGYTF. In nucleotides, the CDR3 is TGTGCCAGCCGATCCATATCGTGGGGCGCGAATGGCTACACCTTC. The rearrangement uses TRBV6-1 and TRBJ1-2; possibly TRBD1 for D (5 bases). This CDR3 spans 15 amino acids. Per germline, CDR1 MNHNS and CDR2 SASEGT. The V and J ends lost 8 bases and 6 bases respectively, with 22 bases between them.